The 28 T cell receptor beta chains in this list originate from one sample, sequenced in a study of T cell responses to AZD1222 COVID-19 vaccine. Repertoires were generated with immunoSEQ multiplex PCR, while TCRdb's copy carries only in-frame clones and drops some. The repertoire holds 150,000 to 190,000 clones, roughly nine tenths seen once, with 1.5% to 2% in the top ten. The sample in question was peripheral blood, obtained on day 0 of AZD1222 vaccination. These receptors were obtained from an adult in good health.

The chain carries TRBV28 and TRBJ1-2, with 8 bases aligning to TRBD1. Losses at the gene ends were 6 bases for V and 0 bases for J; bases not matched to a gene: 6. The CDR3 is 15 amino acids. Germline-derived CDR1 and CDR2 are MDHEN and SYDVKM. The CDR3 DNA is TGTGCCAGCAGCCTACAGACAGGGGCTAACTATGGCTACACCTTC. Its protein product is CASSLQTGANYGYTF.

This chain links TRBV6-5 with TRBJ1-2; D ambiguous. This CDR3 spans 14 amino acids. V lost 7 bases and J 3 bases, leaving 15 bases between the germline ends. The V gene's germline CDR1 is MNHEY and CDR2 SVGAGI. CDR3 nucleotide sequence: TGTGCCAGCAACCCAAACACATGGTACTATGGCTACACCTTC. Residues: CASNPNTWYYGYTF.

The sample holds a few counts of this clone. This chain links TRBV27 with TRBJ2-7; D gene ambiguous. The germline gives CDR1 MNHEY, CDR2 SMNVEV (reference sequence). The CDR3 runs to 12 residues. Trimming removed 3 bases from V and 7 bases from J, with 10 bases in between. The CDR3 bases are TGTGCCAGCAGTTTTAGGGTGGGTGAGCAGTACTTC. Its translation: CASSFRVGEQYF.

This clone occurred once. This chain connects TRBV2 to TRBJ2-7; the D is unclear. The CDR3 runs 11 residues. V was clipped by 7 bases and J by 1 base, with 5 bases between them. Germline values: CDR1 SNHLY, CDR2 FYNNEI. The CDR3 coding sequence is TGTGCCAGCACCGGATCCTACGAGCAGTACTTC. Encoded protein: CASTGSYEQYF.

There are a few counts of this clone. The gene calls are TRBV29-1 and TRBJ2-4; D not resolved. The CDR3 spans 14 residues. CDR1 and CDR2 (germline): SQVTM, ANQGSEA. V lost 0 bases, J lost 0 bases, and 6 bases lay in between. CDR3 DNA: TGCAGCGTTGAAGATAGCCAAGCCAAAAACATTCAGTACTTC. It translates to CSVEDSQAKNIQYF.

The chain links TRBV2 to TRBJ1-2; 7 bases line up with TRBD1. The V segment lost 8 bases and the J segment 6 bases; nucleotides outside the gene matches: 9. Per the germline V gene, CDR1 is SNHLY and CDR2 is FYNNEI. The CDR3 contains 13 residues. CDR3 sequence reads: CASEGAGDDGYTF. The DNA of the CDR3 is TGTGCCAGCGAGGGGGCAGGGGATGATGGCTACACCTTC. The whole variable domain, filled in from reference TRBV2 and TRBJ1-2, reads EPEVTQTPSHQVTQMGQEVILRCVPISNHLYFYWYRQILGQKVEFLVSFYNNEISEKSEIFDDQFSVERPDGSNFTLKIRSTKLEDSAMYFCASEGAGDDGYTFGSGTRLTVV.

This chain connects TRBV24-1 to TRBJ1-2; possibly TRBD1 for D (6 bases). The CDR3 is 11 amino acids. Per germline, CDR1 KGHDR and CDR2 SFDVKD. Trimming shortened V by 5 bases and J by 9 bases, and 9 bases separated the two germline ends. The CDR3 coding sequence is TGTGCCACCAGTGTAGGGGGTCGCTACACCTTC. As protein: CATSVGGRYTF.

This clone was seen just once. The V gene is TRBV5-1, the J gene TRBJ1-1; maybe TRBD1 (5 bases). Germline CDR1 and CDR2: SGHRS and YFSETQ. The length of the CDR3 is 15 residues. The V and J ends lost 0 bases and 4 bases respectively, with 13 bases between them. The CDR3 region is CASSLVGGTGTEAFF. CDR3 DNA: TGCGCCAGCAGCTTGGTTGGGGGGACGGGCACTGAAGCTTTCTTT.

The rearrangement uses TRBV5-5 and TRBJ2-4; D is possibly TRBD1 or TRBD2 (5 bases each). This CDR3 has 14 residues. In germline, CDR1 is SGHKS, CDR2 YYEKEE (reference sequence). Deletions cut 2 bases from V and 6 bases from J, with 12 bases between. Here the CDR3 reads CASSFGTTRNIQYF. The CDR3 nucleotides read TGTGCCAGCAGCTTCGGGACGACACGAAACATTCAGTACTTC.

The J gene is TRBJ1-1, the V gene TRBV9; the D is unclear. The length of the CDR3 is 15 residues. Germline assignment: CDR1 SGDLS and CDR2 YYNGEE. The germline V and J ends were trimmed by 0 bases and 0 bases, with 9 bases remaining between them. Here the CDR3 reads CASSVDPDLNTEAFF. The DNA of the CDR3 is TGTGCCAGCAGCGTAGATCCGGACCTGAACACTGAAGCTTTCTTT.

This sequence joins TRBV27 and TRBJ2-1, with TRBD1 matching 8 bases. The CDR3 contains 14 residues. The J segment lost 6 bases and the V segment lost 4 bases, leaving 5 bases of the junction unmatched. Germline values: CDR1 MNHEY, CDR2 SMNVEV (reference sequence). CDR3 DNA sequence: TGTGCCAGCAGTTGGGCCGGGACAGGCAATGAGCAGTTCTTC. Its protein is CASSWAGTGNEQFF.

The CDR3 bases are TGTGCCAGCAGCCAGATTCTTTCCGCCTACGAGCAGTACTTC. Its translation is CASSQILSAYEQYF. The V call is TRBV3-1 (or the pseudogene TRBV3-2), the J call TRBJ2-7; D is unclear. In germline, CDR1 is LGHDT, CDR2 YNNKEL (reference sequence). The CDR3 contains 14 residues. V lost 3 bases, J lost 2 bases, and 11 bases lay in between.

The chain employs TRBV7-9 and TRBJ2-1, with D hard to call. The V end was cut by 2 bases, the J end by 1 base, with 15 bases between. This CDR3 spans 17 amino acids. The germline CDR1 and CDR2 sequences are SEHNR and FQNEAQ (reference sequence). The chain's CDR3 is CASSLFFPPRSYNEQFF. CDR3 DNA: TGTGCCAGCAGCTTATTTTTCCCCCCTCGGTCCTACAATGAGCAGTTCTTC.

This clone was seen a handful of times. The CDR3 sequence: CASSLVIGASNTEAFF. DNA for the CDR3: TGTGCCAGCAGTTTAGTAATTGGGGCCTCGAACACTGAAGCTTTCTTT. V and J are TRBV27 and TRBJ1-1; possible D gene TRBD1, 5 bases. The CDR3 extends over 16 amino acids. The germline V and J ends were trimmed by 2 bases and 1 base, with 14 bases remaining between them. CDR1 and CDR2 from the germline V gene are MNHEY and SMNVEV (reference sequence).

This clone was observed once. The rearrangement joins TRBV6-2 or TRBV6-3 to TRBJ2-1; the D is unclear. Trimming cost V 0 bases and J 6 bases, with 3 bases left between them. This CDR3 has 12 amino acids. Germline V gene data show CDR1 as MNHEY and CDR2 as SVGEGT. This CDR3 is CASSYSPNEQFF. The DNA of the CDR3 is TGTGCCAGCAGTTACTCCCCCAATGAGCAGTTCTTC.

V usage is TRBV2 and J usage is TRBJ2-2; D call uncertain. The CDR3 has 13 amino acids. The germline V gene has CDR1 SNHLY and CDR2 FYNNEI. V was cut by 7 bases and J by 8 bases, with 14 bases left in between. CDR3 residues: CASNPEVFGELFF. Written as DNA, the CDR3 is TGTGCCAGCAACCCGGAAGTGTTTGGGGAGCTGTTTTTT.

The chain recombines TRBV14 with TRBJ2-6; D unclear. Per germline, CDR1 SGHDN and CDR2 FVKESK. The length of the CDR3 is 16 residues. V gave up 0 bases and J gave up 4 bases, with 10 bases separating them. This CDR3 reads CASSQEWGTGANVLTF. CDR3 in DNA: TGTGCCAGCAGCCAAGAGTGGGGAACGGGGGCCAACGTCCTGACTTTC.

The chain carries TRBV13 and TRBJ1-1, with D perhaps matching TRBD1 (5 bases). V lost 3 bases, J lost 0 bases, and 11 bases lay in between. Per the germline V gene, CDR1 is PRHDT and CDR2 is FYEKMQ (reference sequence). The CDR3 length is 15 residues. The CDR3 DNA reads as TGTGCCAGCAGCTTGCCCGGGACGGTGAACACTGAAGCTTTCTTT. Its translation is CASSLPGTVNTEAFF.

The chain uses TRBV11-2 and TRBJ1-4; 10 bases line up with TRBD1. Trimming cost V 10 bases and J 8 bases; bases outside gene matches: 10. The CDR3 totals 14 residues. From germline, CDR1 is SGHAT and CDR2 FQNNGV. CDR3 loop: CATSPGTGEEKLFF. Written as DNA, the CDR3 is TGTGCCACCTCGCCCGGGACAGGGGAAGAAAAACTGTTTTTT.

CDR3 nucleotide sequence: TGTGCCACCAGGGGCGAGGGCGAGCAGTACTTC. As protein: CATRGEGEQYF. V gene TRBV15 combines with J gene TRBJ2-7, with D maybe TRBD2 (5 bases). The CDR3 is 11 amino acids. Germline values: CDR1 LNHNV, CDR2 YYDKDF (reference sequence). V was cut by 6 bases and J by 6 bases, with 9 bases left in between.

CDR3 sequence (DNA): TGCAGCGTTGACCCCCTAGCGGGAGGGTCAGATACGCAGTATTTT. It codes for CSVDPLAGGSDTQYF. The rearrangement uses TRBV29-1 and TRBJ2-3; 12 nucleotides agree with TRBD2. Unmatched junction bases numbered 5, after V lost 3 bases and J lost 4 bases. The CDR3 sequence is 15 residues long. Germline values: CDR1 SQVTM, CDR2 ANQGSEA.

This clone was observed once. The CDR3 reads CASSPTGIHGYTF. The CDR3 bases are TGTGCCAGCAGTCCGACAGGCATTCATGGCTACACCTTC. The chain is built from TRBV6-5 and TRBJ1-2; possibly TRBD1 for D (6 bases). This CDR3 region has 13 residues. Germline CDR1 is MNHEY and CDR2 is SVGAGI. V was shortened by 5 bases and J by 6 bases, with 13 bases between the two germline ends.

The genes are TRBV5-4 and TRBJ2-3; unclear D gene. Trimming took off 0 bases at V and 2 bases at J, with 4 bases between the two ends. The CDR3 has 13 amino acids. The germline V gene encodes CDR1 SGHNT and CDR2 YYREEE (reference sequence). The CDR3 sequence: CASSLGPTDTQYF. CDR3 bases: TGTGCCAGCAGCTTGGGTCCCACAGATACGCAGTATTTT.

The CDR3 bases are TGCAGCGTTGAAGGGACGTATTATGGCTACACCTTC. As protein: CSVEGTYYGYTF. This rearrangement joins TRBV29-1 to TRBJ1-2; D not certain. CDR1 and CDR2 from the germline V gene are SQVTM and ANQGSEA. V lost 1 base to trimming and J lost 5 bases, with 8 bases between them. This CDR3 spans 12 amino acids.

The CDR3 DNA follows: TGTGCCAGCAGTTTACAAGTTACGCAGACCAAAAACATTCAGTACTTC. Translated: CASSLQVTQTKNIQYF. V usage is TRBV28 and J usage is TRBJ2-4; no definite D call. Germline CDR1 reads MDHEN; CDR2 reads SYDVKM. The V end lost 2 bases, the J end lost 2 bases, and 13 bases lay between the germline ends. The CDR3 runs to 16 residues. Based on the CDR3 plus reference TRBV28 and TRBJ2-4, the full variable domain is DVKVTQSSRYLVKRTGEKVFLECVQDMDHENMFWYRQDPGLGLRLIYFSYDVKMKEKGDIPEGYSVSREKKERFSLILESASTNQTSMYLCASSLQVTQTKNIQYFGAGTRLSVL.

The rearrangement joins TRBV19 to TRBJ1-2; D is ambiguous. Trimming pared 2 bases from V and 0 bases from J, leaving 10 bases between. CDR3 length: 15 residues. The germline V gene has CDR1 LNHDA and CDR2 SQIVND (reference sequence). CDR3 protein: CASSISGGTNYGYTF. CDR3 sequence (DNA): TGTGCCAGTAGTATATCGGGAGGCACTAACTATGGCTACACCTTC.

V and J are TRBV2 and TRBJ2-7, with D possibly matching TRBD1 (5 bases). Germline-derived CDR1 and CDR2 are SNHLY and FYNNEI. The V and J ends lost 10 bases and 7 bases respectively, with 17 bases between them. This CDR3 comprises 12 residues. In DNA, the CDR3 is TGTGCCACGCAGGGTGGTCCGGGTGAGCAGTACTTC. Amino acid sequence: CATQGGPGEQYF. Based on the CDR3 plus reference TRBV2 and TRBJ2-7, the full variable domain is EPEVTQTPSHQVTQMGQEVILRCVPISNHLYFYWYRQILGQKVEFLVSFYNNEISEKSEIFDDQFSVERPDGSNFTLKIRSTKLEDSAMYFCATQGGPGEQYFGPGTRLTVT.

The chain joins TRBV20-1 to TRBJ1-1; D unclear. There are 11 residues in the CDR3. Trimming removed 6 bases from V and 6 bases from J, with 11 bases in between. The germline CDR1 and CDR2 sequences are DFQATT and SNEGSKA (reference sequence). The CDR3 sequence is CSALYAPEAFF. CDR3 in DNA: TGCAGTGCACTATACGCCCCTGAAGCTTTCTTT.